This TCR beta chain was found in a study of shared clonotypes between healthy human individuals. The investigators split CD4+ cells into a CD45RA+ naive subset and a CD45RA-negative memory subset. The table came from immunoSEQ multiplex PCR; TCRdb's copy has only in-frame clones and leaves some out. The sample holds some 2,100,000 clones; 90% to 96% are singletons and the top ten take roughly 0.13%. This CDR3 contains 13 residues. The V gene's germline CDR1 is MGHRA and CDR2 YSYEKL. Comment on this clone: The germline gene is not matched at one end of the junction; a read error may be the cause.

The sequenced material came from naive CD4+ T cells sorted from blood. Subset noted: CD45RA+ positively selected. The J gene is TRBJ2-5, the V gene TRBV4-1; D gene ambiguous. This receptor was obtained from a man aged 18 to 30 in good health. The CDR3 DNA reads TGCGCCAGCAGCCAAGCTATCGGGCCTCCGATGCACTTC. Protein sequence: CASSQAIGPPMHF.